These T cell receptor beta chains were read from a single sample in a study of control samples from healthy donors and cancer patients. Clones were sequenced by immunoSEQ multiplex PCR, and TCRdb holds only the in-frame ones, with some missing. The sample holds around 250,000 clones, roughly 82% seen once. The sample consisted of PBMCs. The source is a woman aged 55-70 years with lung cancer. Each CDR3 is given with its conserved first and last residue. Fields, in order: V gene, J gene, CDR3 protein.

TRBV5-1	TRBJ2-5	CASSLRPWETQYF
TRBV3-1/TRBV3-2	TRBJ2-1	CASSQVWSSYNEQFF
TRBV5-1	TRBJ2-1	CASSLVGGAPYNEQFF
TRBV6-6	TRBJ2-2	CASSPGTINTGELFF
TRBV10-3	TRBJ2-2	CAISEGLPNGELFF
TRBV5-1	TRBJ2-5	CASSSHGARETQYF
TRBV2	TRBJ1-4	CASTVVSEKLFF
TRBV5-8	TRBJ1-6	CASSLLTGVNNSPLHF
TRBV7-9	TRBJ2-5	CASSLGGAQETQYF
TRBV15	TRBJ2-6	CATSRAPGLGSGANVLTF
TRBV2	TRBJ1-4	CANKKGGILNEKLFF
TRBV30	TRBJ1-2	CAWRGDSDYGYTF
TRBV6-1	TRBJ2-5	CASSEVGGETQYF
TRBV30	TRBJ2-5	CAWSQTRTQYF
TRBV16	TRBJ2-7	CASSPPGLAGVFPHF
TRBV5-1	TRBJ1-6	CASSLEVGPNSPLHF
TRBV18	TRBJ1-1	CASSPQGGEAFF
TRBV11-3	TRBJ2-1	CASSLSAGGAYNEQFF
TRBV7-9	TRBJ2-3	CASSLSTDTQYF
TRBV5-1	TRBJ2-2	CASSLQGADTGELFF
TRBV7-9	TRBJ2-2	CASSRGQTFTGELFF
TRBV6-5	TRBJ1-4	CASSYSIAPTNEKLFF
TRBV23-1	TRBJ2-7	CASSQQYEQYF
TRBV5-4	TRBJ1-1	CASSLAQGAGEAFF
TRBV5-1	TRBJ2-6	CASTPGQDSGANVLTF
TRBV5-1	TRBJ2-7	CASSPTAGGYEQYF
TRBV3-1/TRBV3-2	TRBJ2-2	CASSRGGVTGELFF
TRBV11-2	TRBJ2-1	CASSLDSASSYNEQFF
TRBV2	TRBJ2-2	CASSVDSGTRELFF
TRBV12-3/TRBV12-4	TRBJ2-5	CASGRGARRAQYF
TRBV5-1	TRBJ1-1	CASSPFAGGDTEAFF
TRBV2	TRBJ2-5	CASSLGRGYQETQYF
TRBV9	TRBJ2-1	CASSGRPGTSGRAGNEQFF
TRBV29-1	TRBJ2-7	CSVVGGGSYEQYF
TRBV9	TRBJ2-6	CASSTPRANVLTF
TRBV19	TRBJ1-5	CASSSPPGVNQPQHF
TRBV6-5	TRBJ2-5	CAITTPQETQYF
TRBV9	TRBJ2-2	CASSPRDRAIGTGELFF
TRBV5-1	TRBJ1-2	CASSLPTEYGYTF
TRBV4-1	TRBJ1-5	CASSQDSLLGGSQPQHF
TRBV30	TRBJ1-1	CAWGGYTEAFF
TRBV12-3/TRBV12-4	TRBJ1-6	CASSFPYNSPLHF